The rows below give T cell receptor beta chains drawn from one sample of a study of monozygotic twins with inflammatory bowel disease. From its re-call of the 5' RACE reads, TCRdb lists each CDR3 protein once, without DNA. In total, the table holds about 300,000 distinct CDR3 sequences. The source material was blood. These receptor sequences come from a human donor with ulcerative colitis or Crohn's disease, or a healthy co-twin of an affected twin (not recorded which). Each CDR3 is given with its conserved first and last residue.

v_gene: TRBV7-3; j_gene: TRBJ2-1; CDR3aa: CASSPGTGVGYNEQFF
v_gene: TRBV7-2; j_gene: TRBJ2-7; CDR3aa: CASSLAGTGTKYEQYF
v_gene: TRBV28; j_gene: TRBJ2-1; CDR3aa: CATIGELEREQFF
v_gene: TRBV20-1; j_gene: TRBJ2-2; CDR3aa: CSAPPTGGKNTGELFF
v_gene: TRBV5-1; j_gene: TRBJ1-1; CDR3aa: CASSGGQLNTEAFF
v_gene: TRBV20-1; j_gene: TRBJ2-5; CDR3aa: CSARRTVQETQYF
v_gene: TRBV11-2; j_gene: TRBJ1-2; CDR3aa: CASSLLEGHYGYTF
v_gene: TRBV20-1; j_gene: TRBJ2-7; CDR3aa: CSAIRTSGRASEQYF
v_gene: TRBV4-2; j_gene: TRBJ1-1; CDR3aa: CASSQVWREAFF
v_gene: TRBV27; j_gene: TRBJ2-3; CDR3aa: CASSPSGGRGADTQYF
v_gene: TRBV7-2; j_gene: TRBJ2-1; CDR3aa: CASSPATGYVGNEQFF
v_gene: TRBV9; j_gene: TRBJ1-1; CDR3aa: CASSVQGGFPEAFF
v_gene: TRBV12-3/TRBV12-4; j_gene: TRBJ2-3; CDR3aa: CASSQGQGFTDTQYF
v_gene: TRBV5-1; j_gene: TRBJ2-1; CDR3aa: CASHLTTEYNEQFF
v_gene: TRBV15; j_gene: TRBJ1-1; CDR3aa: CATSRPPGEGWTEAFF
v_gene: TRBV12-3/TRBV12-4; j_gene: TRBJ2-7; CDR3aa: CASSSAPGQGAYEQYF
v_gene: TRBV30; j_gene: TRBJ2-3; CDR3aa: CAWVGATDTQYF
v_gene: TRBV28; j_gene: TRBJ2-5; CDR3aa: CASSFRWGRSQETQYF
v_gene: TRBV20-1; j_gene: TRBJ2-3; CDR3aa: CSASFRPDTQYF
v_gene: TRBV15; j_gene: TRBJ1-5; CDR3aa: CATSRGNNQPQHF
v_gene: TRBV20-1; j_gene: TRBJ2-6; CDR3aa: CSANRRQGALGANVLTF
v_gene: TRBV12-3/TRBV12-4; j_gene: TRBJ2-7; CDR3aa: CASSRTGATYEQYF
v_gene: TRBV7-8; j_gene: TRBJ1-1; CDR3aa: CASSRVGVFEAFF